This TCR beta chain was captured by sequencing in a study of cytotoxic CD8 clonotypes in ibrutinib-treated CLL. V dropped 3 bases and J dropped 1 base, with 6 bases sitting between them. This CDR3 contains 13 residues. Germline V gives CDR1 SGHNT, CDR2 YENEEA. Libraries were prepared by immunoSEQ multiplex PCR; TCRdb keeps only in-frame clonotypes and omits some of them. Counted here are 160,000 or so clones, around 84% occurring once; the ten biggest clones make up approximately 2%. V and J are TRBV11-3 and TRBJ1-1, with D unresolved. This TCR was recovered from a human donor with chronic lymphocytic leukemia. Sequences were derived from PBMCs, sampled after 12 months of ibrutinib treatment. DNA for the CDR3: TGTGCCAGCAGCTTCAATCAGAACACTGAAGCTTTCTTT. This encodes CASSFNQNTEAFF.